This is a list of T cell receptor beta chains from one sample in a study of cytomegalovirus exposure and HLA in healthy donors. Assay: immunoSEQ multiplex PCR; the TCRdb copy retains only in-frame clones and omits some. This sample yields roughly 130,000 clones, of which around 80% are seen a single time; 1.5% to 2% belongs to the top ten. The sequenced material came from PBMCs. These receptors were obtained from a man between 18 and 35 years old in good health and CMV-seronegative. Both conserved end residues are part of each CDR3. Fields, in order: CDR3 protein, CDR3 DNA, J gene, V gene, clone size, D gene. The D gene is left open where the match is weak. Where a row states a size, it is once, few, many or the class of an expanded clone; other rows omit it.

CDR3 protein: CASSRYDRDPEAFF
CDR3 DNA: TGTGCCAGCAGCCGTTACGACAGGGATCCTGAAGCTTTCTTT
J gene: TRBJ1-1
V gene: TRBV7-8
clone size: few
D gene: TRBD1

CDR3 protein: CASSEYGGEINEQFF
CDR3 DNA: TGTGCCAGCAGTGAATACGGGGGAGAAATAAATGAGCAGTTCTTC
J gene: TRBJ2-1
V gene: TRBV25-1
clone size: -
D gene: -

CDR3 protein: CASSAYSAPETQYF
CDR3 DNA: TGTGCCAGCAGTGCCTACAGTGCCCCGGAGACCCAGTACTTC
J gene: TRBJ2-5
V gene: TRBV6-1
clone size: -
D gene: -

CDR3 protein: CASGSPGQGSTELFF
CDR3 DNA: TGTGCCAGCGGCAGCCCGGGACAGGGCTCTACGGAACTGTTTTTT
J gene: TRBJ1-4
V gene: TRBV27
clone size: -
D gene: TRBD1

CDR3 protein: CASSPPGLGSYEQYF
CDR3 DNA: TGTGCCAGCAGCCCCCCGGGACTAGGCTCCTACGAGCAGTACTTC
J gene: TRBJ2-7
V gene: TRBV5-5
clone size: few
D gene: TRBD2

CDR3 protein: CASSYGGGGENTEAFF
CDR3 DNA: TGTGCCAGCAGTTACGGTGGAGGGGGGGAAAACACTGAAGCTTTCTTT
J gene: TRBJ1-1
V gene: TRBV6-5
clone size: -
D gene: -

CDR3 protein: CARSLGGGRAYNEQFF
CDR3 DNA: TGTGCCAGAAGCTTGGGGGGCGGGAGGGCCTACAATGAGCAGTTCTTC
J gene: TRBJ2-1
V gene: TRBV5-3
clone size: -
D gene: TRBD2

CDR3 protein: CASSYSGRIGYGYTF
CDR3 DNA: TGTGCCAGCAGTTACTCGGGGCGCATAGGCTATGGCTACACCTTC
J gene: TRBJ1-2
V gene: TRBV6-6
clone size: few
D gene: -

CDR3 protein: CASSLRTGSTDTQYF
CDR3 DNA: TGTGCCAGCAGCCTCCGGACAGGGTCCACAGATACGCAGTATTTT
J gene: TRBJ2-3
V gene: TRBV11-3
clone size: -
D gene: TRBD1

CDR3 protein: CASSQRQAGDKNIQYF
CDR3 DNA: TGTGCCAGCAGTCAAAGACAAGCAGGGGACAAAAACATTCAGTACTTC
J gene: TRBJ2-4
V gene: TRBV7-9
clone size: -
D gene: -

CDR3 protein: CASRQGPFRTEAFF
CDR3 DNA: TGTGCCAGCAGACAGGGTCCTTTTCGGACTGAAGCTTTCTTT
J gene: TRBJ1-1
V gene: TRBV6-5
clone size: -
D gene: -

CDR3 protein: CASSQLAGVWDEQYF
CDR3 DNA: TGTGCCAGCAGTCAACTAGCGGGAGTTTGGGATGAGCAGTACTTC
J gene: TRBJ2-7
V gene: TRBV6-6
clone size: -
D gene: TRBD2

CDR3 protein: CASSEGQWRGYEQFF
CDR3 DNA: TGCGCCAGCAGTGAGGGACAGTGGAGAGGGTATGAGCAGTTCTTC
J gene: TRBJ2-1
V gene: TRBV10-2
clone size: -
D gene: -

CDR3 protein: CAISPSGSPPYEQYF
CDR3 DNA: TGTGCCATCAGTCCTAGCGGGAGCCCCCCCTACGAGCAGTACTTC
J gene: TRBJ2-7
V gene: TRBV10-3
clone size: -
D gene: TRBD2

CDR3 protein: CSSSETGYEQYF
CDR3 DNA: TGTTCCAGCAGCGAAACGGGCTACGAGCAGTACTTC
J gene: TRBJ2-7
V gene: TRBV7-9
clone size: -
D gene: -

CDR3 protein: CASRQGAEETQYF
CDR3 DNA: TGTGCCAGCAGGCAGGGGGCGGAAGAGACCCAGTACTTC
J gene: TRBJ2-5
V gene: TRBV7-9
clone size: -
D gene: TRBD1

CDR3 protein: CASSYESVYSGNTIYF
CDR3 DNA: TGTGCCAGCAGTTACGAGTCGGTGTACTCTGGAAACACCATATATTTT
J gene: TRBJ1-3
V gene: TRBV6-5
clone size: -
D gene: -

CDR3 protein: CASRDRHRGQPQHF
CDR3 DNA: TGTGCCAGCAGGGACCGGCACAGAGGGCAGCCCCAGCATTTT
J gene: TRBJ1-5
V gene: TRBV27
clone size: -
D gene: -

CDR3 protein: CASSLRGAGQETQYF
CDR3 DNA: TGTGCCAGCAGCTTGCGGGGGGCAGGGCAGGAGACCCAGTACTTC
J gene: TRBJ2-5
V gene: TRBV5-5
clone size: -
D gene: -

CDR3 protein: CASSETTGGTNEKLFF
CDR3 DNA: TGTGCCAGCAGTGAAACTACGGGGGGAACTAATGAAAAACTGTTTTTT
J gene: TRBJ1-4
V gene: TRBV6-1
clone size: once
D gene: -

CDR3 protein: CASSTGTRGNQPQHF
CDR3 DNA: TGTGCCAGTAGTACCGGGACACGGGGCAATCAGCCCCAGCATTTT
J gene: TRBJ1-5
V gene: TRBV19
clone size: -
D gene: -

CDR3 protein: CASSPGTGSNQPQHF
CDR3 DNA: TGTGCCAGCAGCCCCGGGACAGGTAGCAATCAGCCCCAGCATTTT
J gene: TRBJ1-5
V gene: TRBV18
clone size: -
D gene: TRBD1

CDR3 protein: CASSPQTGQYNEQFF
CDR3 DNA: TGTGCCAGCTCACCACAAACGGGACAATACAATGAGCAGTTCTTC
J gene: TRBJ2-1
V gene: TRBV18
clone size: -
D gene: -

CDR3 protein: CASSLDQRENYGYTF
CDR3 DNA: TGTGCCAGCAGCTTAGATCAGCGGGAGAACTATGGCTACACCTTC
J gene: TRBJ1-2
V gene: TRBV7-9
clone size: -
D gene: -

CDR3 protein: CASQDRANSPLHF
CDR3 DNA: TGTGCCAGCCAGGACAGGGCGAATTCACCCCTCCACTTT
J gene: TRBJ1-6
V gene: TRBV2
clone size: -
D gene: TRBD1

CDR3 protein: CASIQGGTGEAFF
CDR3 DNA: TGTGCCAGCATTCAGGGTGGGACAGGTGAAGCTTTCTTT
J gene: TRBJ1-1
V gene: TRBV5-4
clone size: -
D gene: TRBD1

CDR3 protein: CASSVGTPRTGELFF
CDR3 DNA: TGTGCCAGCAGCGTCGGGACTCCAAGGACCGGGGAGCTGTTTTTT
J gene: TRBJ2-2
V gene: TRBV9
clone size: once
D gene: -

CDR3 protein: CASSPGQGGINEQFF
CDR3 DNA: TGTGCCAGCAGCCCTGGACAGGGCGGTATCAATGAGCAGTTCTTC
J gene: TRBJ2-1
V gene: TRBV7-6
clone size: -
D gene: TRBD1

CDR3 protein: CAWMSTFRSSYNEQFF
CDR3 DNA: TGTGCCTGGATGAGCACTTTTCGGAGCTCCTACAATGAGCAGTTCTTC
J gene: TRBJ2-1
V gene: TRBV30
clone size: -
D gene: -

CDR3 protein: CSAWTGRYRGYTF
CDR3 DNA: TGCAGCGCCTGGACAGGGAGGTATCGTGGCTACACCTTC
J gene: TRBJ1-2
V gene: TRBV29-1
clone size: -
D gene: TRBD1

CDR3 protein: CASSLIPGQGAGELFF
CDR3 DNA: TGCGCCAGCAGCTTGATACCGGGACAGGGTGCCGGGGAGCTGTTTTTT
J gene: TRBJ2-2
V gene: TRBV5-1
clone size: -
D gene: TRBD1

CDR3 protein: CASSLGSLSNQPQHF
CDR3 DNA: TGTGCCAGCAGCTTGGGCAGTCTTAGCAATCAGCCCCAGCATTTT
J gene: TRBJ1-5
V gene: TRBV5-5
clone size: few
D gene: -

CDR3 protein: CASSLEIGIWRANEKLFF
CDR3 DNA: TGTGCCAGCAGCTTGGAAATCGGCATCTGGAGGGCTAATGAAAAACTGTTTTTT
J gene: TRBJ1-4
V gene: TRBV5-4
clone size: -
D gene: -

CDR3 protein: CASSDLANTEAFF
CDR3 DNA: TGTGCCAGCAGTGATTTGGCGAACACTGAAGCTTTCTTT
J gene: TRBJ1-1
V gene: TRBV6-1
clone size: once
D gene: -

CDR3 protein: CASSLEGQNQPQHF
CDR3 DNA: TGCGCCAGCAGCTTGGAGGGACAGAATCAGCCCCAGCATTTT
J gene: TRBJ1-5
V gene: TRBV5-1
clone size: -
D gene: TRBD1

CDR3 protein: CASSVATGGGGSSYNEQFF
CDR3 DNA: TGTGCCAGCAGCGTAGCTACGGGGGGCGGGGGGAGCTCCTACAATGAGCAGTTCTTC
J gene: TRBJ2-1
V gene: TRBV9
clone size: -
D gene: TRBD2

CDR3 protein: CASRTGTNSYEQYF
CDR3 DNA: TGTGCCAGCAGGACCGGGACAAACTCCTACGAGCAGTACTTC
J gene: TRBJ2-7
V gene: TRBV2
clone size: -
D gene: -

CDR3 protein: CASSSSPYNEPFF
CDR3 DNA: TGTGCCAGCAGTTCTAGCCCCTACAATGAGCCGTTCTTC
J gene: TRBJ2-1
V gene: TRBV28
clone size: -
D gene: -

CDR3 protein: CASSQKSGTEAFF
CDR3 DNA: TGTGCCAGCAGCCAAAAGTCGGGCACTGAAGCTTTCTTT
J gene: TRBJ1-1
V gene: TRBV7-3
clone size: -
D gene: -

CDR3 protein: CASSPSSANSNQPQHF
CDR3 DNA: TGTGCCAGCTCACCATCCTCCGCGAATAGCAATCAGCCCCAGCATTTT
J gene: TRBJ1-5
V gene: TRBV18
clone size: -
D gene: -

CDR3 protein: CASLRGADGYTF
CDR3 DNA: TGTGCCAGTTTAAGGGGCGCAGATGGCTACACCTTC
J gene: TRBJ1-2
V gene: TRBV19
clone size: -
D gene: -

CDR3 protein: CASSPGQQGMNEELFF
CDR3 DNA: TGCGCCAGCAGTCCCGGCCAGCAGGGGATGAATGAAGAACTGTTTTTT
J gene: TRBJ1-4
V gene: TRBV10-2
clone size: -
D gene: -